This TCR beta chain came from a study of blood T cell repertoires in COVID-19. Study-level information: PBMCs, B-cell-depleted T cells, or T cells were the source of the cDNA or gDNA that made up the material.

In the original analysis: Estimates of nucleated cell counts were drawn from the amplification of reference gene primers. Sequenced by immunoSEQ multiplex PCR; TCRdb stores in-frame clones only, minus some. V, J and clone size reflect that table, while D and trimming were determined from the DNA. The repertoire includes approximately 99,000 clones, about 91% of them detected once, and approximately 2% sits in the top ten. CDR1 is SNHLY, CDR2 FYNNEI, per germline. Trimming pared 4 bases from V and 2 bases from J, leaving 16 bases between. The CDR3 has 16 amino acids. Patients from Seattle were sampled longitudinally, starting during active infection.

The sequence was obtained from a man over 45 with COVID-19, enrolled during active disease. The material sequenced was peripheral blood. The rearrangement links TRBV2 to TRBJ2-3, with D perhaps matching TRBD2 (7 bases). CDR3 loop: CASSVGGGPITDTQYF. CDR3 sequence (DNA): TGTGCCAGCAGTGTAGGCGGGGGCCCTATCACAGATACGCAGTATTTT.